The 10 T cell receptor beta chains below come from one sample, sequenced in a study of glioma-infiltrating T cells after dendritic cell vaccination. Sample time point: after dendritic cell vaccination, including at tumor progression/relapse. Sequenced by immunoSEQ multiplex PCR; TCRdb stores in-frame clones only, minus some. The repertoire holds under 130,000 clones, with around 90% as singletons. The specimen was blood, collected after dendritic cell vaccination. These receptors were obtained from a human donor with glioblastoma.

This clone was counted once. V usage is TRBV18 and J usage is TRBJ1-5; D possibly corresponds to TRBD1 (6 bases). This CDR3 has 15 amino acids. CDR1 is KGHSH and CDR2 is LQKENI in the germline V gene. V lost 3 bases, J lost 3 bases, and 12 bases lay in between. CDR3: CASSPIQGDNQPQHF. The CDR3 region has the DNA TGTGCCAGCTCACCGATACAGGGTGACAATCAGCCCCAGCATTTT. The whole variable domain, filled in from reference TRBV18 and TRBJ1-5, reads NAGVMQNPRHLVRRRGQEARLRCSPMKGHSHVYWYRQLPEEGLKFMVYLQKENIIDESGMPKERFSAEFPKEGPSILRIQQVVRGDSAAYFCASSPIQGDNQPQHFGDGTRLSIL.

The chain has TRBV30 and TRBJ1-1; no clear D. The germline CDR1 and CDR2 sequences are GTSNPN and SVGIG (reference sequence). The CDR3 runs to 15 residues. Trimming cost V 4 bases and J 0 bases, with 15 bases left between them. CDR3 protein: CAWMNYWRMNTEAFF. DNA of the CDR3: TGTGCCTGGATGAACTATTGGCGGATGAACACTGAAGCTTTCTTT.

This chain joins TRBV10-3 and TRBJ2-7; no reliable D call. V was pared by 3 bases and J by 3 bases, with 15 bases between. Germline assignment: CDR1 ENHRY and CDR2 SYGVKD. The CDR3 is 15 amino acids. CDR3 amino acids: CAISDGINRHYEQYF. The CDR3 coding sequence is TGTGCCATCAGTGATGGCATAAACAGACACTACGAGCAGTACTTC.

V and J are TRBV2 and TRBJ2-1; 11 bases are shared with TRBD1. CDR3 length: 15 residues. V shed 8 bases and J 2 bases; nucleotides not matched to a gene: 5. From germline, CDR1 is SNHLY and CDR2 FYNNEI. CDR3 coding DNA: TGTGCCAGCGGGGGACAGGGGGGCCCCTACAATGAGCAGTTCTTC. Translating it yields CASGGQGGPYNEQFF.

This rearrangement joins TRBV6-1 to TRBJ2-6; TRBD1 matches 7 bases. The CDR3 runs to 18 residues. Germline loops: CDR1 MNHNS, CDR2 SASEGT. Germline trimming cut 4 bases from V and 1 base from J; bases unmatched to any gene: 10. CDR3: CASSVKGAQVSGANVLTF. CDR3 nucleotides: TGTGCCAGCAGTGTAAAGGGGGCGCAAGTTTCTGGGGCCAACGTCCTGACTTTC.

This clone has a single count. CDR3 DNA sequence: TGTGCCAGCAGTGACGGGTCAGGGTATCAGCCCCAGCATTTT. It specifies CASSDGSGYQPQHF. The chain joins TRBV6-1 to TRBJ1-5; D possibly corresponds to TRBD1 (5 bases). This CDR3 has 14 amino acids. Germline assignment: CDR1 MNHNS and CDR2 SASEGT. The V and J ends lost 3 bases and 5 bases respectively, with 11 bases between them.

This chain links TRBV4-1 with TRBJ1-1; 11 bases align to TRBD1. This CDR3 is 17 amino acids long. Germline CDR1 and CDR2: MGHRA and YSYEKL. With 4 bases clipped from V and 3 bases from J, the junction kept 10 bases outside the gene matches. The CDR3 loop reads CASSPGQGARLDTEAFF. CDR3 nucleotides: TGCGCCAGCAGCCCCGGACAGGGGGCCAGGTTGGACACTGAAGCTTTCTTT.

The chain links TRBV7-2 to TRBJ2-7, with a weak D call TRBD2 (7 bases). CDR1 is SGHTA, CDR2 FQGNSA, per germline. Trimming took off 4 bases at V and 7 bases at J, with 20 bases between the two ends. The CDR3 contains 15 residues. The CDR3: CASSSFGAGAGEQYF. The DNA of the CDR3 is TGTGCCAGCAGCTCCTTTGGTGCGGGGGCGGGGGAGCAGTACTTC.

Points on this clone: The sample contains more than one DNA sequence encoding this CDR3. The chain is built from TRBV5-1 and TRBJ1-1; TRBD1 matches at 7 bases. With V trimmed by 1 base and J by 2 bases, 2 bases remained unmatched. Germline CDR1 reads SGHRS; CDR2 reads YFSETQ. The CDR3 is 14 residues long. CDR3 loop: CASSLTGANTEAFF. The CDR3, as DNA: TGCGCCAGCAGCTTGACAGGGGCTAACACTGAAGCTTTCTTT.

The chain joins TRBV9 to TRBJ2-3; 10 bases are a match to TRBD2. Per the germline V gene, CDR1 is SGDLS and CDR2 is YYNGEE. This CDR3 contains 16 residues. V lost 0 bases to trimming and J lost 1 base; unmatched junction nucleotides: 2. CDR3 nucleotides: TGTGCCAGCAGCGTAGCTGGGACTAGCGGCACAGATACGCAGTATTTT. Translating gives CASSVAGTSGTDTQYF.